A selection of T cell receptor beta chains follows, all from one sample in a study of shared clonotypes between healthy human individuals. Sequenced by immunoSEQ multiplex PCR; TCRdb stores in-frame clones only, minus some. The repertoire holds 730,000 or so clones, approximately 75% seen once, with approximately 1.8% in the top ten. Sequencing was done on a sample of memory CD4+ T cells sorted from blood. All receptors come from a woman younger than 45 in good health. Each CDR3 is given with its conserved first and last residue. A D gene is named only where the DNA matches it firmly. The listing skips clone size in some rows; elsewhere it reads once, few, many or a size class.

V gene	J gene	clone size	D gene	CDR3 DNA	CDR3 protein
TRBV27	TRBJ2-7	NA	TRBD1	TGTGCCAGCAGTTTAGGGGACAGGGGCTTCGCCGAGCAGTACTTC	CASSLGDRGFAEQYF
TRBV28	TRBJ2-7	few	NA	TGTGCCAGCATCTCTAACATGGGGGGAAGCTCCTACGAGCAGTACTTC	CASISNMGGSSYEQYF
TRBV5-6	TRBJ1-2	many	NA	TGTGCCAGCGGCCCATTCGGGGGAGATGGCTACACCTTC	CASGPFGGDGYTF
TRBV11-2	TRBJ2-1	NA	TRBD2	TGTGCCAGCAGCTTCCGACTAGCGGGTGTCCCGACGCCTTACAATGAGCAGTTCTTC	CASSFRLAGVPTPYNEQFF
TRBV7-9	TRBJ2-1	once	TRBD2	TGTGCCAGCAGCTCCCGCCAACTAGCGGGATCCTACAATGAGCAGTTCTTC	CASSSRQLAGSYNEQFF
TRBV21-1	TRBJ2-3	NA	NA	TGTGCCAGCAGCCGCAGACTAGCGGTGAGCACAGATACGCAGTATTTT	CASSRRLAVSTDTQYF
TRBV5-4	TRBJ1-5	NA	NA	TGTGCCAGCAGCAGAGGGGTGGGCAATCAGCCCCAGCATTTT	CASSRGVGNQPQHF
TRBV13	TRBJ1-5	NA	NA	TGTGCCAGCAGCTTAAGGGCGGCAGGGGCTCAGCCCCAGCATTTT	CASSLRAAGAQPQHF
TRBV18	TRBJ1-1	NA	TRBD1	TGTGCCAGCTCACCACAGACAGGGGGGAACACTGAAGCTTTCTTT	CASSPQTGGNTEAFF
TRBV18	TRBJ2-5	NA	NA	TGTGCCAGCTCACCACCGACAGTAGAGACCCAGTACTTC	CASSPPTVETQYF
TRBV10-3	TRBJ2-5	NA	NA	TGTGCCATCAGGTTTCAGGGAGGAGAGACCCAGTACTTC	CAIRFQGGETQYF
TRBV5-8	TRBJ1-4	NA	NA	TGTGCCAGCAGCTTGAGGTTCCCCTCCCTAAAGAGGAGTGAAAAACTGTTTTTT	CASSLRFPSLKRSEKLFF
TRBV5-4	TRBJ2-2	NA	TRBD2	TGTGCCAGCAGCAAGAAAGTAGCGGGAGCTTATGAGGAGCTGTTTTTT	CASSKKVAGAYEELFF
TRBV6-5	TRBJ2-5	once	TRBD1	TGTGCCAGCAGAACCCCCGGGGACAGGGCAGAGACCCAGTACTTC	CASRTPGDRAETQYF
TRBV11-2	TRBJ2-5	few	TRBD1	TGTGCCAGCAGCTCCTTGCGGGGGACAGGGGTTGGGGAGACCCAGTACTTC	CASSSLRGTGVGETQYF
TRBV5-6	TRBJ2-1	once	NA	TGTGCCAGCAGCTTGTATGAAAGGAATGAGCAGTTCTTC	CASSLYERNEQFF
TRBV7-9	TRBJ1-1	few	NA	TGTGCCAGCAGTGAGTGGAACAGGTCTTTGAACACTGAAGCTTTCTTT	CASSEWNRSLNTEAFF
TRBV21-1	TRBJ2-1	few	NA	TGTGCCAGCAGCAAAGCCGTTGACAGGGACCGTAGCAATGAGCAGTTCTTC	CASSKAVDRDRSNEQFF
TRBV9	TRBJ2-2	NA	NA	TGTGCCAGCAGCGTAGCGGAGGGGTTGGGCGGGGAGCTGTTTTTT	CASSVAEGLGGELFF
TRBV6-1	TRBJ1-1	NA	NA	TGTGCCAGCAGTGAAGTTGGGGGGAGCACTGAAGCTTTCTTT	CASSEVGGSTEAFF
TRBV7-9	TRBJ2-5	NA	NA	TGTGCCAGCAGAGTAGACAGGTGGGCTGGAGAGACCCAGTACTTC	CASRVDRWAGETQYF
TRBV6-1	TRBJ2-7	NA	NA	TGTGCCAGCAGTGGAACAGGGATTTCCTACGAGCAGTACTTC	CASSGTGISYEQYF
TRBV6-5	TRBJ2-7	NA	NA	TGTGCCAGCAGCGCCGGCGGCAGCTCCTACGAGCAGTACTTC	CASSAGGSSYEQYF
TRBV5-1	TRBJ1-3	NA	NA	TGCGCCAGCAGCGAAGGGACGGCGGGAAACACCATATATTTT	CASSEGTAGNTIYF
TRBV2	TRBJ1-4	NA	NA	TGTGCCAGCAGTGAAGCCGGAACTCCCAATGAAAAACTGTTTTTT	CASSEAGTPNEKLFF
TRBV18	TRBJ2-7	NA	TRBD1	TGTGCCAGCTCGTCCGGGACAGGGGCGGGAGAGCAGTACTTC	CASSSGTGAGEQYF
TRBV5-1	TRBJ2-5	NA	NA	TGCGCCAGCAGCTTTCAGGGAGAACAAGAGACCCAGTACTTC	CASSFQGEQETQYF
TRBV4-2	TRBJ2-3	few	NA	TGTGCCAGCAGCCAAGACGGAGGGCGGGGCACAGATACGCAGTATTTT	CASSQDGGRGTDTQYF
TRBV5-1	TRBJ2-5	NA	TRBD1	TGCGCCAGCACAGAGCCCAGGGGGCGTGAGACCCAGTACTTC	CASTEPRGRETQYF
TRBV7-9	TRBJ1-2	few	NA	TGTGCCAGCAGCTTAGGACGGGGCTATGGCTACACCTTC	CASSLGRGYGYTF
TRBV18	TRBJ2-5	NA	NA	TGTGCCAGCTCAGGCACCCAAGAGACCCAGTACTTC	CASSGTQETQYF
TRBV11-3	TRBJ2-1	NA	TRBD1	TGTGCCAGCAGCTTAGCGGGGACAGATTACAATGAGCAGTTCTTC	CASSLAGTDYNEQFF
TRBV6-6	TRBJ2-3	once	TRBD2	TGTGCCAGCAGTTACTCCCTAGCGGGAGATGAGAGGACGCAGTATTTT	CASSYSLAGDERTQYF
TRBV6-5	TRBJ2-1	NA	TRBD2	TGTGCCAGCAGTTCTCCGGAGCGGGAGCGTGTCAATGAGCAGTTCTTC	CASSSPERERVNEQFF
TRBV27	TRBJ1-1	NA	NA	TGTGCCAGCAGTCCGAGGACGGACACTGAAGCTTTCTTT	CASSPRTDTEAFF
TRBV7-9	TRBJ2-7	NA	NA	TGTGCCAGCAGCCCCACGGTCCTGTACGAGCAGTACTTC	CASSPTVLYEQYF
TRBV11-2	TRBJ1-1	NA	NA	TGTGCCAGCAGCTTAGATATAAACACTGAAGCTTTCTTT	CASSLDINTEAFF
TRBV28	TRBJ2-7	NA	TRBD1	TGTGCCAGCACGTCAGGGGGTGTCTACGAGCAGTACTTC	CASTSGGVYEQYF
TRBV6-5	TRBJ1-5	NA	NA	TGTGCCAGCAGCCTGTTCCCCAATCAGCCCCAGCATTTT	CASSLFPNQPQHF
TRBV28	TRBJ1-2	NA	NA	TGTGCCAGCAGTTTATCCCCGGCAGGCCCGGATGGCTACACCTTC	CASSLSPAGPDGYTF
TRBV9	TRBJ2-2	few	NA	TGTGCCAGCAGCGTAGGTGGGGGGCGCGCCGGGGAGCTGTTTTTT	CASSVGGGRAGELFF
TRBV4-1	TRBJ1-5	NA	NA	TGCGCCAGTGCAAGACGGGACAATCAGCCCCAGCATTTT	CASARRDNQPQHF
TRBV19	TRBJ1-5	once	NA	TGTGCCAGTATGCCGGGGGTGGATCAGCCCCAGCATTTT	CASMPGVDQPQHF
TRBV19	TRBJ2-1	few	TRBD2	TGTGCCAGTAGCGATTACGGACTAGCGGGAAGCAATGAGCAGTTCTTC	CASSDYGLAGSNEQFF
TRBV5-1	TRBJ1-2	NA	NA	TGCGCCAGCAGCTTGAATGCGATAGAGAACTATGGCTACACCTTC	CASSLNAIENYGYTF
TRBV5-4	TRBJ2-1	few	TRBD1	TGTGCCAGTTATCGGGACAGCTCCTACAATGAGCAGTTCTTC	CASYRDSSYNEQFF
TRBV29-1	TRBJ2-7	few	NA	TGCAGCGTTGGTGGAGGTGAGAGGTACGAGCAGTACTTC	CSVGGGERYEQYF
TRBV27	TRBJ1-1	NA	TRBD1	TGTGCCAGCAGTCCGCGGAGACAGGGGCTAAACACTGAAGCTTTCTTT	CASSPRRQGLNTEAFF